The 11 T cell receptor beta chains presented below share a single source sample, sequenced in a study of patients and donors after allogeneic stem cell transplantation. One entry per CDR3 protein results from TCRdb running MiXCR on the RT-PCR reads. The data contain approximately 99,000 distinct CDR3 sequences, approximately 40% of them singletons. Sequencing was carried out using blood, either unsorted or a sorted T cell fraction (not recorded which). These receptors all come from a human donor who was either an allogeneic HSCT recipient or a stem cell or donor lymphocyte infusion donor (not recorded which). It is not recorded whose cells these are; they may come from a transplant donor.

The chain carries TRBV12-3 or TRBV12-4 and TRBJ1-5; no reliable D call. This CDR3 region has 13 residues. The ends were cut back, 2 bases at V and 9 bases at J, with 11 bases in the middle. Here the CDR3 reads CASSLQVPGPQHF. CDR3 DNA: TGTGCCAGCAGTTTACAGGTGCCGGGGCCCCAGCATTTT.

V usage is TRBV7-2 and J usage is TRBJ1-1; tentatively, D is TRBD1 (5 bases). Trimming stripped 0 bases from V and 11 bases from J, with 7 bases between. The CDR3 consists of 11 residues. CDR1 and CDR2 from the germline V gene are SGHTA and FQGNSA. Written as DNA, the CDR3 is TGTGCCAGCAGCTTAGCGGGGGTGGCTTTCTTT. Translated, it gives CASSLAGVAFF.

This chain's CDR3 is CASSQDDRTRPGEQFF. The CDR3 DNA is TGCGCCAGCAGCCAAGACGACCGGACACGACCCGGAGAGCAGTTCTTC. The genes are TRBV4-3 and TRBJ2-1, with D possibly matching TRBD1 (5 bases). CDR3 length equals 16 residues. Germline CDR1 LGHNA, CDR2 YSLEER. The ends were cut back, 0 bases at V and 10 bases at J, with 19 bases in the middle.

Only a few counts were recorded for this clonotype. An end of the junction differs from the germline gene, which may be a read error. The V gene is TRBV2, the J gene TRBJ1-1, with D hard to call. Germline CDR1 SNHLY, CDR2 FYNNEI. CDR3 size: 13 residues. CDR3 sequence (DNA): TGTGCCAGCAGGGAAGAGAAAAACACTGAAGCTTTCTTT. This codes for CASREEKNTEAFF.

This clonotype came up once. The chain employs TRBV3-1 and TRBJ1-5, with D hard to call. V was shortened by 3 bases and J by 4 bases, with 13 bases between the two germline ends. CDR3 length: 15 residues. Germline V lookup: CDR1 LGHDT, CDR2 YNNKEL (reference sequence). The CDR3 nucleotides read TGTGCCAGCAGCCAGGATTCGATGCAAAATCAGCCCCAGCATTTT. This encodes CASSQDSMQNQPQHF. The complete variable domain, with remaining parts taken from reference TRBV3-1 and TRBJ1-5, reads DTAVSQTPKYLVTQMGNDKSIKCEQNLGHDTMYWYKQDSKKFLKIMFSYNNKELIINETVPNRFSPKSPDKAHLNLHINSLELGDSAVYFCASSQDSMQNQPQHFGDGTRLSIL.

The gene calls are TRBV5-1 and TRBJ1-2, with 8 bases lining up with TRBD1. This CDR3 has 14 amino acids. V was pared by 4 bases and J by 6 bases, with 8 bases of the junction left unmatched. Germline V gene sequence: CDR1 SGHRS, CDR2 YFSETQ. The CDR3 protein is CASSPRTGTDGYTF. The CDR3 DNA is TGCGCCAGCAGCCCCCGGACAGGGACTGATGGCTACACCTTC. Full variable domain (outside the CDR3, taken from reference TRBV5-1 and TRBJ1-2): KAGVTQTPRYLIKTRGQQVTLSCSPISGHRSVSWYQQTPGQGLQFLFEYFSETQRNKGNFPGRFSGRQFSNSRSEMNVSTLELGDSALYLCASSPRTGTDGYTFGSGTRLTVV.

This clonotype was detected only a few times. The CDR3: CASSLYGTDTQYF. CDR3 sequence (DNA): TGTGCCAGCAGCTTATACGGCACAGATACGCAGTATTTT. The rearrangement uses TRBV7-9 and TRBJ2-3; no definite D call. Deletions cut 2 bases from V and 1 base from J, with 4 bases between. This CDR3 is built from 13 residues. Germline CDR1 is SEHNR and CDR2 is FQNEAQ (reference sequence).

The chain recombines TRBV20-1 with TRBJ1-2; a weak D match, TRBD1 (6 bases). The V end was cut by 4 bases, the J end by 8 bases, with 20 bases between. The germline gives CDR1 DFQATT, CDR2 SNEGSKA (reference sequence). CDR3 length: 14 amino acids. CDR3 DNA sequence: TGCAGTGCTACACCCCCCACAGGGCCGGGGGGCTACACCTTC. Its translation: CSATPPTGPGGYTF.

CDR3 DNA: TGTGCCAGCAGTCGGGACAGGGGGCAGGGTGGCTACACCTTC. It encodes CASSRDRGQGGYTF. The V and J genes are TRBV6-5 and TRBJ1-2, with 12 bases lining up with TRBD1. CDR3 length: 14 amino acids. From germline, CDR1 is MNHEY and CDR2 SVGAGI. The V gene end was trimmed by 5 bases and the J gene end by 7 bases; junction bases not matched to a gene: 5.

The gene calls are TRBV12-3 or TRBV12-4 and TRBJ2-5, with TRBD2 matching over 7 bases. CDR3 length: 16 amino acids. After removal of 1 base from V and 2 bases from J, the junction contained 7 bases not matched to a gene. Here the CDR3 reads CASSLVRPSGQETQYF. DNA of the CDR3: TGTGCCAGCAGTTTAGTAAGGCCTAGCGGACAAGAGACCCAGTACTTC.

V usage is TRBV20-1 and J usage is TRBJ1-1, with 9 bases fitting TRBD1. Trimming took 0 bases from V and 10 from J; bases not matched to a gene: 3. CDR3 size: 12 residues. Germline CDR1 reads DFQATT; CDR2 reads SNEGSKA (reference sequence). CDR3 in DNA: TGCAGTGCTAGAGACCCGGGACAGGGAGCTTTCTTT. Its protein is CSARDPGQGAFF.